The clone carrying this T cell receptor beta chain was found a few times. The antigen is undetermined. The record originates from a study of beta chain features in type 1 diabetes. About the research overall: Healthy donors and patients had similar age, gender and cell yields. Study observations and caveats: Type 1 diabetes patients had moderately but significantly shorter TCRB CDR3s in all four CD4+ subsets. Insertions at VDJ junctions were less frequent in type 1 diabetes patients. These patients also deleted more nucleotides at the same junctions.

The CDR3 covers 15 residues. V dropped 0 bases and J dropped 1 base, with 7 bases sitting between them. Germline CDR1 MGHRA, CDR2 YSYEKL. Since all of the isolated RNA was reverse transcribed, expressed TCRB transcripts were what got sequenced. Regulatory, naive and central memory T cell samples averaged roughly 3.8 million reads. The table came from immunoSEQ multiplex PCR; TCRdb's copy has only in-frame clones and leaves some out. Among hundreds of thousands of clones listed, under 15% were seen once. Sorted CD4+ subsets: naive, central memory, regulatory, stem cell-like memory (CD45RO/CCR7/CD25/CD127/CD95/CD27 panel).

The clonotype originates from a man aged 18 to 29 with type 1 diabetes. V and J are TRBV4-1 and TRBJ1-3; a weak D match, TRBD1 (5 bases). The specimen sequenced was naive CD4+ T cells from blood. The CDR3 region has the DNA TGCGCCAGCAGCCAAGATAACAGGTCTGGAAACACCATATATTTT. This gives the protein CASSQDNRSGNTIYF.